The next 17 T cell receptor beta chains were all read from a single sample in a study of shared clonotypes between healthy human individuals. Only in-frame clones appear in the TCRdb table, and some are missing; sequencing was by immunoSEQ multiplex PCR. This sample yields about 2.3 million clones, of which just over 90% are seen a single time; approximately 0.4% belongs to the top ten. The sequencing input was naive CD4+ T cells from PBMCs. Subset described: CD45RA+ positively selected. These receptors were obtained from a man between 18 and 35 years old in good health. Some clones in this sample may be carry-over from other donors' samples.

This chain connects TRBV5-1 to TRBJ1-2; 9 bases are a match to TRBD1. The trim removed 0 bases at V and 7 bases at J, leaving 4 bases unmatched. The length of the CDR3 is 14 residues. Germline assignment: CDR1 SGHRS and CDR2 YFSETQ. CDR3 sequence: CASSLGGQGAGYTF. The CDR3 DNA reads as TGCGCCAGCAGCTTGGGGGGACAGGGTGCTGGCTACACCTTC.

J is TRBJ2-5 and V is TRBV5-1, with D unclear. V was cut by 2 bases and J by 0 bases, with 8 bases left in between. This CDR3 is built from 14 residues. CDR1 and CDR2 (germline): SGHRS, YFSETQ. CDR3 sequence (DNA): TGCGCCAGCAGCTTTTCAGAAAACCAAGAGACCCAGTACTTC. Translating it yields CASSFSENQETQYF.

With regard to this clone: Other DNA sequences in this sample translate to the same CDR3. The V and J genes are TRBV5-4 and TRBJ2-5; 9 bases line up with TRBD1. V gave up 3 bases and J gave up 2 bases; unmatched junction bases: 2. Per the germline V gene, CDR1 is SGHNT and CDR2 is YYREEE (reference sequence). The CDR3 contains 14 residues. CDR3 sequence reads: CASSSGQGQETQYF. CDR3 DNA: TGTGCCAGCAGCTCGGGACAGGGACAAGAGACCCAGTACTTC.

V and J are TRBV5-1 and TRBJ2-1; 7 bases agree with TRBD2. The CDR3 is 14 amino acids. Germline CDR1 is SGHRS and CDR2 is YFSETQ. V lost 4 bases to trimming and J lost 10 bases; unmatched junction nucleotides: 11. The CDR3, as DNA: TGCGCCAGCAGCGGCGGGAGTCTGCCAGGGGAGCAGTTCTTC. As protein: CASSGGSLPGEQFF.

The gene calls are TRBV5-1 and TRBJ1-1, with unresolved D. The CDR3 runs to 11 residues. The V end lost 6 bases, the J end lost 0 bases, and 3 bases lay between the germline ends. CDR1 and CDR2 from the germline V gene are SGHRS and YFSETQ. CDR3 amino acids: CASMMNTEAFF. CDR3 nucleotides: TGCGCCAGCATGATGAACACTGAAGCTTTCTTT.

The chain recombines TRBV5-4 with TRBJ2-3, with TRBD2 matching over 13 bases. The CDR3 is 16 amino acids. From germline, CDR1 is SGHNT and CDR2 YYREEE (reference sequence). After removal of 1 base from V and 2 bases from J, the junction contained 1 base not matched to a gene. As DNA, the CDR3 is TGTGCCAGCAGCTTGACTAGCGGGAGGGACACAGATACGCAGTATTTT. Residues: CASSLTSGRDTDTQYF.

This rearrangement joins TRBV7-9 to TRBJ2-7; D remains unclear. The V and J ends lost 6 bases and 3 bases respectively, with 15 bases between them. The CDR3 length is 14 residues. In germline, CDR1 is SEHNR, CDR2 FQNEAQ (reference sequence). The CDR3 DNA sequence: TGTGCCAGCAGTGGGAAAACGTCCCTCTACGAGCAGTACTTC. This sequence encodes CASSGKTSLYEQYF.

The chain employs TRBV6-1 and TRBJ1-1; D gene ambiguous. Trimming stripped 6 bases from V and 7 bases from J, with 15 bases between. Germline CDR1 is MNHNS and CDR2 is SASEGT. There are 13 residues in the CDR3. The CDR3 loop is CASRNNRALEAFF. The DNA of the CDR3 is TGTGCCAGCAGAAACAATAGGGCCCTTGAAGCTTTCTTT.

This chain uses TRBV9 with TRBJ2-5, with a weak D call TRBD2 (7 bases). Trimming left V 0 bases short and J 1 base short, with 10 bases between. The CDR3 contains 15 residues. From germline, CDR1 is SGDLS and CDR2 YYNGEE. Here the CDR3 DNA reads TGTGCCAGCAGCGTAGTTGGGGGGGCCCAAGAGACCCAGTACTTC. This codes for CASSVVGGAQETQYF.

The sample holds one count of this clone. The chain links TRBV15 to TRBJ2-7; the D gene is possibly TRBD2 (5 bases). Trimming shortened V by 2 bases and J by 0 bases, and 8 bases separated the two germline ends. Looked up from germline, CDR1 is LNHNV and CDR2 is YYDKDF (reference sequence). CDR3 length: 14 amino acids. The chain's CDR3 is CATSRRESSYEQYF. CDR3 in DNA: TGTGCCACCAGCAGAAGGGAGAGCTCCTACGAGCAGTACTTC.

V usage is TRBV6-5 and J usage is TRBJ1-2; 9 bases match TRBD1. This CDR3 is 16 amino acids long. The V segment lost 0 bases and the J segment 4 bases; nucleotides outside the gene matches: 6. The germline gives CDR1 MNHEY, CDR2 SVGAGI. CDR3 residues: CASSYSTDRGTYGYTF. CDR3 nucleotide sequence: TGTGCCAGCAGTTACTCGACGGACAGGGGTACCTATGGCTACACCTTC.

The chain recombines TRBV4-2 with TRBJ1-4; tentatively, D is TRBD1 (6 bases). Germline-derived CDR1 and CDR2 are LGHNA and YNFKEQ. The ends were cut back, 0 bases at V and 1 base at J, with 9 bases in the middle. The CDR3 loop spans 16 amino acids. DNA for the CDR3: TGTGCCAGCAGCCAAGAGGGGGCGGGAACTAATGAAAAACTGTTTTTT. As protein: CASSQEGAGTNEKLFF.

This clone has only a few counts. This chain connects TRBV18 to TRBJ1-4; D may be TRBD1 (5 bases). The CDR3 sequence is 13 residues long. Germline-derived CDR1 and CDR2 are KGHSH and LQKENI. The V and J ends lost 8 bases and 8 bases respectively, with 15 bases between them. The CDR3 sequence is CASRDGAEEKLFF. The CDR3, as DNA: TGTGCCAGCAGAGATGGGGCAGAAGAAAAACTGTTTTTT.

Notes on this clone: The identical CDR3 is also encoded by other nucleotide sequences in the sample. This chain links TRBV11-3 with TRBJ2-5, with D perhaps TRBD2 (5 bases). CDR3 length: 13 amino acids. With 2 bases removed from V and 3 bases from J, the gap between germline ends came to 7 bases. Germline values: CDR1 SGHNT, CDR2 YENEEA. The CDR3 DNA reads as TGTGCCAGCAGCTTAAGGCGGGAAGAGACCCAGTACTTC. It codes for CASSLRREETQYF.

As for this clone: Additional DNA sequences in this sample encode the identical CDR3. This sequence joins TRBV27 and TRBJ1-5; no reliable D call. Germline loops: CDR1 MNHEY, CDR2 SMNVEV (reference sequence). There are 12 residues in the CDR3. V was cut by 5 bases and J by 7 bases, with 9 bases left in between. The CDR3 nucleotides are TGTGCCAGCAGTCTTATCGGACAGCCCCAGCATTTT. Translated: CASSLIGQPQHF.

Comment on this clone: Other nucleotide sequences from this sample produce the same CDR3. CDR3 nucleotide sequence: TGTGCCAGCAGCCCTCGGGGAGCCGGGGAGCTGTTTTTT. Encoded protein: CASSPRGAGELFF. The chain joins TRBV7-3 to TRBJ2-2; the D gene is possibly TRBD2 (5 bases). The CDR3 consists of 13 residues. The germline V gene encodes CDR1 SGHTA and CDR2 FQGTGA. The V end was cut by 5 bases, the J end by 6 bases, with 10 bases between.

This chain links TRBV6-7 with TRBJ2-4; D may be TRBD1 (6 bases). TRBV6-7 is given ORF status, its function remaining uncertain. The length of the CDR3 is 17 residues. V shed 5 bases and J shed 8 bases, with 25 bases lying between them. The CDR3 here is CASSGPGQTRGLDIQYF. In nucleotides, the CDR3 is TGTGCCAGCAGTGGGCCGGGACAAACCCGGGGTTTGGACATTCAGTACTTC.